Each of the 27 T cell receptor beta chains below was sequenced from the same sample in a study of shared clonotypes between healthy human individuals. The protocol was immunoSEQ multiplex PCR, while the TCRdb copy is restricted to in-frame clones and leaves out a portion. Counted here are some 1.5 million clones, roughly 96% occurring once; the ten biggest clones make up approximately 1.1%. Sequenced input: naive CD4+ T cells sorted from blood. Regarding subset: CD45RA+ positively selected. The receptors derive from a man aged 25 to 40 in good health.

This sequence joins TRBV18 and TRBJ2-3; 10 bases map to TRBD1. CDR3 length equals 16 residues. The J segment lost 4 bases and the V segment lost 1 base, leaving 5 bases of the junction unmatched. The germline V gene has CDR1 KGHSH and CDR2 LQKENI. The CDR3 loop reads CASSPRRQGAADTQYF. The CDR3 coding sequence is TGTGCCAGCTCACCACGCCGACAGGGGGCAGCAGATACGCAGTATTTT.

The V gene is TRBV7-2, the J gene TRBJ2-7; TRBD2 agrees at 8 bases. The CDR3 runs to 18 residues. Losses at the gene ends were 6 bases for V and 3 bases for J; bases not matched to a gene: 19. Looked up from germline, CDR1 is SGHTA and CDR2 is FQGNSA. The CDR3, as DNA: TGTGCCAGCAGGGTAGCGGGACCCTACGGGGCCTTCAACTACGAGCAGTACTTC. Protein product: CASRVAGPYGAFNYEQYF.

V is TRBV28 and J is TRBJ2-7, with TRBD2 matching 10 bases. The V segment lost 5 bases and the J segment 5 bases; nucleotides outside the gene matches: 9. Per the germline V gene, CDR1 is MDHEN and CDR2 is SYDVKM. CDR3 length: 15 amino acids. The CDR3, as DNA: TGTGCCAGCAGTGACTTAGCGGGAGGTTTCAACGAGCAGTACTTC. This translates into CASSDLAGGFNEQYF. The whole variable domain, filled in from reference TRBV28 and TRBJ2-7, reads DVKVTQSSRYLVKRTGEKVFLECVQDMDHENMFWYRQDPGLGLRLIYFSYDVKMKEKGDIPEGYSVSREKKERFSLILESASTNQTSMYLCASSDLAGGFNEQYFGPGTRLTVT.

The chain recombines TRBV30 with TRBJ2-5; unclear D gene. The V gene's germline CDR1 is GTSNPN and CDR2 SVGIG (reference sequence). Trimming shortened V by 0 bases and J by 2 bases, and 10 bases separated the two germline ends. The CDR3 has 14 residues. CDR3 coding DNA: TGTGCCTGGAGTGTACATGGACCACAAGAGACCCAGTACTTC. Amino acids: CAWSVHGPQETQYF.

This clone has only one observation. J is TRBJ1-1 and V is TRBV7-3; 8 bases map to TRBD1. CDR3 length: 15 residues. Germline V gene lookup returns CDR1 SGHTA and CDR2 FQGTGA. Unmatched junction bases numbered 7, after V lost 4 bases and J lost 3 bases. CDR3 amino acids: CASSSRRTGYTEAFF. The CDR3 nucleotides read TGTGCCAGCAGCTCTCGGAGGACAGGGTACACTGAAGCTTTCTTT.

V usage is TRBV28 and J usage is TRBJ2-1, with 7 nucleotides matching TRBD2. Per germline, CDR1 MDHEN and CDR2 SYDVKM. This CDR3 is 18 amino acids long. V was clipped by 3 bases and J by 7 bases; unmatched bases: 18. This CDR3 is CASSFRPAGWGTGNEQFF. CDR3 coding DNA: TGTGCCAGCAGTTTCCGGCCAGCGGGGTGGGGTACGGGGAATGAGCAGTTCTTC. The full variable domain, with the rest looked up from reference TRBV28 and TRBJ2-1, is DVKVTQSSRYLVKRTGEKVFLECVQDMDHENMFWYRQDPGLGLRLIYFSYDVKMKEKGDIPEGYSVSREKKERFSLILESASTNQTSMYLCASSFRPAGWGTGNEQFFGPGTRLTVL.

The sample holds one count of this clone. The CDR3 DNA sequence: TGTGCCACCAGCAGAAGGGGGGCAGGGGTAAGGAATGAGCAGTTCTTC. Encoded protein: CATSRRGAGVRNEQFF. The chain has TRBV15 and TRBJ2-1; possibly TRBD1 or TRBD2 for D (6 bases each). The CDR3 runs 16 residues. V was cut by 2 bases and J by 7 bases, with 18 bases left in between. Germline CDR1 LNHNV, CDR2 YYDKDF (reference sequence). Based on the CDR3 plus reference TRBV15 and TRBJ2-1, the full variable domain is DAMVIQNPRYQVTQFGKPVTLSCSQTLNHNVMYWYQQKSSQAPKLLFHYYDKDFNNEADTPDNFQSRRPNTSFCFLDIRSPGLGDTAMYLCATSRRGAGVRNEQFFGPGTRLTVL.

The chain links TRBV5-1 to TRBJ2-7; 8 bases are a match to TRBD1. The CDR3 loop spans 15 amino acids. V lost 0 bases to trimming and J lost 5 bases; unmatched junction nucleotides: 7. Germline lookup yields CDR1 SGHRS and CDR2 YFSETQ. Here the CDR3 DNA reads TGCGCCAGCAGCTTGGTGGGGCAGGGGGCCGACGAGCAGTACTTC. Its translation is CASSLVGQGADEQYF.

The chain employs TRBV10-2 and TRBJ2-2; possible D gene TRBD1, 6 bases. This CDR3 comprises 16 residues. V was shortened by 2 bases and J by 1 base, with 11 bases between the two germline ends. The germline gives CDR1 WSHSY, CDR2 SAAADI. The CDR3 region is CASSEPQGLNTGELFF. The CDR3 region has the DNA TGCGCCAGCAGTGAGCCCCAGGGGCTGAACACCGGGGAGCTGTTTTTT.

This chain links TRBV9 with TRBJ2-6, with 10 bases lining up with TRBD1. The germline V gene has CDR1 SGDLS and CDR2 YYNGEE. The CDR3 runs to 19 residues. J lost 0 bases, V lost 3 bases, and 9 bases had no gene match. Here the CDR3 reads CASSEAPGQGYSGANVLTF. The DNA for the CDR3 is TGTGCCAGCAGCGAGGCACCGGGACAGGGGTACTCTGGGGCCAACGTCCTGACTTTC.

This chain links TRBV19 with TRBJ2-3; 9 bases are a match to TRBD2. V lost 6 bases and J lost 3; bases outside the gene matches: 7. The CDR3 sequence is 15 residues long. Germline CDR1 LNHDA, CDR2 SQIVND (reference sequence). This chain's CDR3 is CASRLTGLATDTQYF. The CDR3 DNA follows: TGTGCCAGTAGGCTTACGGGACTAGCAACAGATACGCAGTATTTT.

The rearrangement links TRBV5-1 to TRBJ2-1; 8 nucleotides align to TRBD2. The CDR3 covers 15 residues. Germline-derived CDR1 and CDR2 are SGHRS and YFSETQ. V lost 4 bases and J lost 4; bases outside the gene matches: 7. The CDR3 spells CASSRRSGAYNEQFF. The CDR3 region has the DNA TGCGCCAGCAGCAGACGTAGCGGGGCTTACAATGAGCAGTTCTTC.

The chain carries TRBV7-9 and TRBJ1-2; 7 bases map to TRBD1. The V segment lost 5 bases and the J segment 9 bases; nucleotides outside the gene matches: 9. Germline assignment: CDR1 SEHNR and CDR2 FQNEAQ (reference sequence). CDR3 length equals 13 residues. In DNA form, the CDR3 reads TGTGCCAGCAGCCAGGGGGACCAAGGGAGCTACACCTTC. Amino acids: CASSQGDQGSYTF.

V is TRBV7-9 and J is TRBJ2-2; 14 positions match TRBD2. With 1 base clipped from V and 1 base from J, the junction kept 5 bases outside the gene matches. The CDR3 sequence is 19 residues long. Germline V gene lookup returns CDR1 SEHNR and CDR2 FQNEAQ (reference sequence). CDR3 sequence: CASSLGAGTSGGNTGELFF. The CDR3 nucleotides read TGTGCCAGCAGCTTAGGAGCCGGGACTAGCGGGGGGAACACCGGGGAGCTGTTTTTT. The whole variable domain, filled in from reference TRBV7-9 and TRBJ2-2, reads DTGVSQNPRHKITKRGQNVTFRCDPISEHNRLYWYRQTLGQGPEFLTYFQNEAQLEKSRLLSDRFSAERPKGSFSTLEIQRTEQGDSAMYLCASSLGAGTSGGNTGELFFGEGSRLTVL.

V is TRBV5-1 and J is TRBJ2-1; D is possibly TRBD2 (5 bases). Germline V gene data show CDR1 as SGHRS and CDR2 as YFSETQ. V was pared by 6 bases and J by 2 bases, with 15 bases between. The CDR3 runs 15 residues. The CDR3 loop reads CASTSVSGTYNEQFF. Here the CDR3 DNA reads TGCGCCAGCACATCCGTAAGCGGCACCTACAATGAGCAGTTCTTC.

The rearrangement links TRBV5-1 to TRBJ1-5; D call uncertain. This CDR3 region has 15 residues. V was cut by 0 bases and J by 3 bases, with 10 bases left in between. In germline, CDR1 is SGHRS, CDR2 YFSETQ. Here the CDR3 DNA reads TGCGCCAGCAGCTTGGATCCCACCGCCAATCAGCCCCAGCATTTT. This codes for CASSLDPTANQPQHF.

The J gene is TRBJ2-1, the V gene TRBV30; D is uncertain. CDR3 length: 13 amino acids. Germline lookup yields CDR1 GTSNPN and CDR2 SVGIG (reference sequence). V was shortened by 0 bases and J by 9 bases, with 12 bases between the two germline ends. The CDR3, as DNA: TGTGCCTGGAGTGTACGGGCTAACACTGAGCAGTTCTTC. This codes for CAWSVRANTEQFF.

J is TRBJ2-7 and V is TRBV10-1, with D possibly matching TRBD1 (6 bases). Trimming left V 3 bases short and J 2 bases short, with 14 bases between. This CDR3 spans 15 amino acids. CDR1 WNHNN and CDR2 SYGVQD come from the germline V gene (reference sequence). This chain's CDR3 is CASSDHRGITYEQYF. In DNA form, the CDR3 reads TGCGCCAGCAGTGACCATAGGGGGATTACCTACGAGCAGTACTTC.

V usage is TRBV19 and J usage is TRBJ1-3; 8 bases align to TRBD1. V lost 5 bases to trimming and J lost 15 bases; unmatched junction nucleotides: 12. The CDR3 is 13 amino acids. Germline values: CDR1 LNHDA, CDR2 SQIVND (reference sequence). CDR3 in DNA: TGTGCCAGTAGTCTTCAGGGGGCCCACGCGAGATATTTT. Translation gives CASSLQGAHARYF. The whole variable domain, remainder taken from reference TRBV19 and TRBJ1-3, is DGGITQSPKYLFRKEGQNVTLSCEQNLNHDAMYWYRQDPGQGLRLIYYSQIVNDFQKGDIAEGYSVSREKKESFPLTVTSAQKNPTAFYLCASSLQGAHARYFGEGSWLTVV.

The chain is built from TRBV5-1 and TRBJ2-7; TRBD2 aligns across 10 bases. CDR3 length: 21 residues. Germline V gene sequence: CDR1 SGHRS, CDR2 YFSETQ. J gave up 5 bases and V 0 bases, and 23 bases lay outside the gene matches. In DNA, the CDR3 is TGCGCCAGCAGCTTGGACCCTAGGGGGAGTTTTCCAACTAGCGGGACAGACGAGCAGTACTTC. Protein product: CASSLDPRGSFPTSGTDEQYF.

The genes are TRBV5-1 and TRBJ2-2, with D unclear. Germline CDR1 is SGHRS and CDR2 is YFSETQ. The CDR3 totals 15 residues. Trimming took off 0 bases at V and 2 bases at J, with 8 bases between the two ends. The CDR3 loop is CASSLAPPNTGELFF. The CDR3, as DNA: TGCGCCAGCAGCTTGGCCCCACCCAACACCGGGGAGCTGTTTTTT.

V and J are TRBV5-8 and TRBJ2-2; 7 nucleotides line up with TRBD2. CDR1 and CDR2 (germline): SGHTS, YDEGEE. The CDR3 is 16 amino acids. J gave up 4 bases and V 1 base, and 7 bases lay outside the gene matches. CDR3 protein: CASSLWAGALTGELFF. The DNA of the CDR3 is TGTGCCAGCAGCTTGTGGGCGGGAGCCCTCACCGGGGAGCTGTTTTTT.

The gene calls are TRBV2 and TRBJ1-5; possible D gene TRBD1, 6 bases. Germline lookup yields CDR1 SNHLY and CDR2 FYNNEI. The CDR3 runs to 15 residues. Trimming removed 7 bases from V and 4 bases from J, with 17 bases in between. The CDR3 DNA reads TGTGCCAGCAACTCTAACAGGGCCACAAATCAGCCCCAGCATTTT. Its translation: CASNSNRATNQPQHF. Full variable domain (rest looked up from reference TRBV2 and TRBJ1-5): EPEVTQTPSHQVTQMGQEVILRCVPISNHLYFYWYRQILGQKVEFLVSFYNNEISEKSEIFDDQFSVERPDGSNFTLKIRSTKLEDSAMYFCASNSNRATNQPQHFGDGTRLSIL.

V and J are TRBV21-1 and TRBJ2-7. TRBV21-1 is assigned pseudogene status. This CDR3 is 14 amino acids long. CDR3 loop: CASSQVGPLYEQYF. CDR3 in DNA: TGTGCCAGCAGCCAAGTCGGGCCCCTCTACGAGCAGTACTTC.

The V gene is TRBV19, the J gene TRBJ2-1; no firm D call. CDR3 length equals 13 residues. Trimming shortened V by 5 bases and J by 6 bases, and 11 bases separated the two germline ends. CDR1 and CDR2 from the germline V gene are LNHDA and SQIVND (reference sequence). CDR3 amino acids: CASSHPSSNEQFF. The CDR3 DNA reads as TGTGCCAGTAGTCACCCTAGTTCCAATGAGCAGTTCTTC.

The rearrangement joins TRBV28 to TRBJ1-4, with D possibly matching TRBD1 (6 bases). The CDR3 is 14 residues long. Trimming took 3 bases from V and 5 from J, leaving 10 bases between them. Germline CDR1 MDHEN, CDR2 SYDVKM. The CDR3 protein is CASSFGGANEKLFF. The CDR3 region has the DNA TGTGCCAGCAGTTTCGGGGGGGCCAATGAAAAACTGTTTTTT.

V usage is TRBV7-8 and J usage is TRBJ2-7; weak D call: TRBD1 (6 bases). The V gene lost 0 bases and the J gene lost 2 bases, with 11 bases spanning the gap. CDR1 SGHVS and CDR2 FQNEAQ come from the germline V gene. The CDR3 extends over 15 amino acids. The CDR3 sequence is CASSLAGAPTYEQYF. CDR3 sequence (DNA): TGTGCCAGCAGCTTAGCGGGGGCCCCCACCTACGAGCAGTACTTC.